The clone carrying this T cell receptor (beta chain) was found many times. These data come from a study of metastatic and nonmetastatic thyroid tumors. From the PCR reads, TCRdb re-called clones with MiXCR. In the table there are tens of thousands of clones, less than 5% of which are singletons. Until they underwent thyroid surgery, no patient had received any treatment. The germline V gene has CDR1 LGHNA and CDR2 YNFKEQ. This CDR3 has 16 amino acids. Trimming took off 0 bases at V and 2 bases at J, with 11 bases between the two ends. The specimen sequenced was blood. The sequence was obtained from a female donor with papillary thyroid cancer or a benign thyroid nodule (not recorded which). Some clones in this sample may be carry-over from other donors' samples. V and J are TRBV4-2 and TRBJ1-3, with D uncertain. The CDR3: CASSQDGLSAGNTIYF. The CDR3 DNA is TGTGCCAGCAGCCAAGATGGCCTCTCCGCTGGAAACACCATATATTTT.